This T cell receptor beta chain was sequenced for a study of immune evolution from preneoplasia to lung adenocarcinoma. Germline loops: CDR1 SGHTA, CDR2 FQGNSA. This CDR3 has 12 residues. The V and J ends lost 4 bases and 3 bases, in that order; junction bases with no gene match: 0. Profiled with immunoSEQ multiplex PCR; TCRdb holds only in-frame clones, not every one. The sample shows about 4,300 clones, around 88% of them seen only once. The genes are TRBV7-2 and TRBJ2-7; TRBD1 matches at 7 bases. The sample was FFPE lung adenocarcinoma in situ tissue. This receptor was obtained from a person aged 60-79 years with lung adenocarcinoma. CDR3 region: CASSWTGYEQYF. Here the CDR3 DNA reads TGTGCCAGCAGCTGGACAGGCTACGAGCAGTACTTC.